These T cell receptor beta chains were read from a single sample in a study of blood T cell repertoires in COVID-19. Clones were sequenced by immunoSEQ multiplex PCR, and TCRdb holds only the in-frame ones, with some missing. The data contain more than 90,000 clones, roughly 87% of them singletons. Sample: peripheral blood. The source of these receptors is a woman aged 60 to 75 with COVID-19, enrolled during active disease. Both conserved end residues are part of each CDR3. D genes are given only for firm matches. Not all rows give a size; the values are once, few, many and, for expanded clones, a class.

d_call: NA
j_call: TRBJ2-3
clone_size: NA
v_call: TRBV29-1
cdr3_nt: TGCAGCGTGGGGGGGGCGGTAGATACGCAGTATTTT
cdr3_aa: CSVGGAVDTQYF

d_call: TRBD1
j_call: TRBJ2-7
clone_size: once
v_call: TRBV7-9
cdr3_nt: TGTGCCAGCAGCTTAGGGAACCGGGACAGGGGGCCAGAGCAGTACTTC
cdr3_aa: CASSLGNRDRGPEQYF

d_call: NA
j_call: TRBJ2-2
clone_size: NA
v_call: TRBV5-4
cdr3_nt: TGTGCCAGCAGCTTGGATCGGTCCCGGGTCGGGGAGCTGTTTTTT
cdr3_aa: CASSLDRSRVGELFF

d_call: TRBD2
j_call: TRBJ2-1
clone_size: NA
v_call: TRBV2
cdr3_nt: TGTGCCAGCAGCGGACTAGCCTACAATGAGCAGTTCTTC
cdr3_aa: CASSGLAYNEQFF

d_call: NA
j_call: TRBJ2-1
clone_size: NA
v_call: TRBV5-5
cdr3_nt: TGTGCCAGCAGCTCGACTAGGGTGGGCAATGAGCAGTTCTTC
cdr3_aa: CASSSTRVGNEQFF

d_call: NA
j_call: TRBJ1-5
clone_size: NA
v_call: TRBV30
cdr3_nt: TGTGCCTGGAGCCCCCGGGGGGTTGTACAGCCCCAGCATTTT
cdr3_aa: CAWSPRGVVQPQHF

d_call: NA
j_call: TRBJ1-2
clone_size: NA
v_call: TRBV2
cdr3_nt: TGTGCCAGCAGTGAAGCATCGGGAGACTATGGCTACACCTTC
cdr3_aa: CASSEASGDYGYTF

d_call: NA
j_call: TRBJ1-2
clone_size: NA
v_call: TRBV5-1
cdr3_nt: TGCGCCAGCAGCCCTGACAAGAGTTATGGCTACACCTTC
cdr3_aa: CASSPDKSYGYTF

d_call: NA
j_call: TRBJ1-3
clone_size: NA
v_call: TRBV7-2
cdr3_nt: TGTGCCAGCAGCGAGATCAGTAGGAGCTCTGGAAACACCATATATTTT
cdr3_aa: CASSEISRSSGNTIYF

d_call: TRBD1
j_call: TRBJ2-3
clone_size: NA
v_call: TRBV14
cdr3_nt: TGTGCCAGCAGCCAAAATACAGGGGTGGCCACAGATACGCAGTATTTT
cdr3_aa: CASSQNTGVATDTQYF

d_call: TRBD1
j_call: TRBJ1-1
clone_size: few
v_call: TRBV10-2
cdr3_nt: TGCGCCAGCAGTCACCGACAGGGGGCTGCGAACACTGAAGCTTTCTTT
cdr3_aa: CASSHRQGAANTEAFF

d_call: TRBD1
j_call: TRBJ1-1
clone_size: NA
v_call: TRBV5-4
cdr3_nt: TGTGCCAGCAGCTTGGCCTGGACAGGGAACACTGAAGCTTTCTTT
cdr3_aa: CASSLAWTGNTEAFF

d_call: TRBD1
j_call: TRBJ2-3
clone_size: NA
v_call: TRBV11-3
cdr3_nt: TGTGCCAGCAGCCAACAGGGGGGAAGCACAGATACGCAGTATTTT
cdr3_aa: CASSQQGGSTDTQYF

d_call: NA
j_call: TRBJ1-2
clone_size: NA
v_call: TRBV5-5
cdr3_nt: TGTGCCAGCAGCTTGTCGACTCCCTACACCTTC
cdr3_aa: CASSLSTPYTF

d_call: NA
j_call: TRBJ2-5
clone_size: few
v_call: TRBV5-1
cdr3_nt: TGCGCCAGCAGCTTGCGTGGGGGGACCCAAGAGACCCAGTACTTC
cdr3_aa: CASSLRGGTQETQYF

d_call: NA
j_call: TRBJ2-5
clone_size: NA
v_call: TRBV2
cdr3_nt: TGTGCCAGCAGGAGAGCCCCCGAAGGTCACTCAGCGGGTGAGACCCAGTACTTC
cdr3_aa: CASRRAPEGHSAGETQYF

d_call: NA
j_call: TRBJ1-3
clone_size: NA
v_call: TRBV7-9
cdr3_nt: TGTGCCAGCAGACCAGGGGTTGGAAACACCATATATTTT
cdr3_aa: CASRPGVGNTIYF

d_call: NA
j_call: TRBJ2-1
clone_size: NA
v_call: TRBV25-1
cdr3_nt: TGTGCCAGCAGTGATCGACCTAGTCGTGAGCAGTTCTTC
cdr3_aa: CASSDRPSREQFF

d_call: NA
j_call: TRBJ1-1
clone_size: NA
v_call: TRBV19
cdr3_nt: TGTGCCAGTACTATTTCTGGGGGGAAACCCAACACTGAAGCTTTCTTT
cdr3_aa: CASTISGGKPNTEAFF

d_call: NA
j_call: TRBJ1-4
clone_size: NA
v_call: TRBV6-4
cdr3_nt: TGTGCCAGCACTCCGGGACTCCTTAGGTGGAAACTGTTTTTT
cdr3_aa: CASTPGLLRWKLFF

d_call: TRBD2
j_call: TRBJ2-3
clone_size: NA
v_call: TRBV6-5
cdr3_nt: TGTGCCAGCAGTCTCCGGGGGGTTACAACAGATACGCAGTATTTT
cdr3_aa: CASSLRGVTTDTQYF

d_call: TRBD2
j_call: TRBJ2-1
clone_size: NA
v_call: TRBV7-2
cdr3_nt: TGTGCCAGCAGTTTCAGCGGGGGTTCCTACAATGAGCAGTTCTTC
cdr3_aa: CASSFSGGSYNEQFF

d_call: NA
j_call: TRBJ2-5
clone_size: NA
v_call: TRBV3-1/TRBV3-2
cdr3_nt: TGTGCCAGCAGCCAAGGGATATTACCCTTTTCCGGAGGAGGGGAGACCCAGTACTTC
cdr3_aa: CASSQGILPFSGGGETQYF

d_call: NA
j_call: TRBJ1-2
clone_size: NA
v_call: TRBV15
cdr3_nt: TGTGCCACCAGCAGAGAGGGCAGGTACGATGGCTACACCTTC
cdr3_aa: CATSREGRYDGYTF